A single sample is the source of the 20 T cell receptor beta chains below, sequenced in a study of identical twins. TCRdb independently ran MiXCR on the 5' RACE reads; one entry per CDR3 protein. The sample yields around 340,000 distinct CDR3 sequences, roughly 9% seen once. Sample: naive T cells sorted from blood. Source of these receptors: a woman in her fifties or sixties in good health.

This clonotype was counted between two and nine times. The chain joins TRBV4-1 to TRBJ2-7, with 10 bases lining up with TRBD2. V shed 0 bases, J shed 1 base, and the junction held 6 bases outside the gene matches. CDR1 and CDR2 (germline): MGHRA, YSYEKL. The CDR3 has 17 residues. CDR3 protein: CASSQDEGSGRSYEQYV. The CDR3 coding sequence is TGCGCCAGCAGCCAAGATGAAGGTAGCGGGAGGTCCTACGAGCAGTACGTC.

This clonotype has just a few counts. The J gene is TRBJ2-5, the V gene TRBV12-3 or TRBV12-4; D remains ambiguous. V was clipped by 2 bases and J by 6 bases, with 13 bases between them. The CDR3 is made up of 14 amino acids. CDR3 sequence (DNA): TGTGCCAGCAGTTTATTGCTGGTAGGGAAGACCCAGTACTTC. Protein sequence: CASSLLLVGKTQYF.

This clonotype was picked up many times. The chain joins TRBV5-6 to TRBJ2-5; 10 bases fit TRBD1. The V segment lost 2 bases and the J segment 2 bases; nucleotides outside the gene matches: 3. The CDR3 has 15 residues. Germline lookup yields CDR1 SGHDT and CDR2 YYEEEE. In DNA, the CDR3 is TGTGCCAGCAGCTTAGGACAGGGGGGACAAGAGACCCAGTACTTC. It codes for CASSLGQGGQETQYF.

The table lists this clonotype with a few counts. The chain combines TRBV28 with TRBJ2-1; maybe TRBD1 (6 bases). This CDR3 region has 13 residues. V was cut by 6 bases and J by 14 bases, with 20 bases left in between. Germline assignment: CDR1 MDHEN and CDR2 SYDVKM. The CDR3 DNA sequence: TGTGCCAGCAGCCGGATACAGGGTAGGCGGGAGTTCTTC. This sequence encodes CASSRIQGRREFF.

The chain employs TRBV20-1 and TRBJ1-4, with 10 bases matching TRBD1. This CDR3 is built from 14 residues. Germline lookup yields CDR1 DFQATT and CDR2 SNEGSKA (reference sequence). V shed 3 bases and J 7 bases; nucleotides not matched to a gene: 5. CDR3 amino acids: CSASDRGQAEKLFF. The CDR3 region has the DNA TGCAGTGCTAGTGACAGGGGGCAGGCTGAAAAACTGTTTTTT.

This clonotype was observed at least ten times. The chain recombines TRBV27 with TRBJ2-7; D gene ambiguous. From germline, CDR1 is MNHEY and CDR2 SMNVEV (reference sequence). The CDR3 runs to 15 residues. V dropped 2 bases and J dropped 0 bases, with 11 bases sitting between them. The CDR3 DNA reads TGTGCCAGCAGTTTAGACGGCAGATACTCCTACGAGCAGTACTTC. Residues: CASSLDGRYSYEQYF.

V is TRBV9 and J is TRBJ2-3; 10 positions agree with TRBD2. The CDR3 has 18 amino acids. Germline V gene sequence: CDR1 SGDLS, CDR2 YYNGEE. Germline trimming cut 3 bases from V and 4 bases from J; bases unmatched to any gene: 14. CDR3 sequence (DNA): TGTGCCAGCAGCGCTCCCCGAGCGGGAGGGCATGGTTCAGATACGCAGTATTTT. Protein: CASSAPRAGGHGSDTQYF.

Regarding this clonotype: Its ends do not fully match the called genes, so a read error is possible. This chain connects TRBV20-1 to TRBJ2-1; D assignment may be TRBD1 or TRBD2 (5 bases each). The CDR3 runs to 14 residues. Germline CDR1 DFQATT, CDR2 SNEGSKA (reference sequence). The CDR3 spells CTARGQGERGEQFF. DNA of the CDR3: TGCACTGCTAGAGGGCAGGGAGAACGGGGTGAGCAGTTCTTC.

In this sample, this clonotype turned up many times. The V and J genes are TRBV25-1 and TRBJ1-6; 7 nucleotides agree with TRBD1. The CDR3 extends over 14 amino acids. V lost 6 bases and J lost 10; bases outside the gene matches: 9. Germline CDR1 MGHDK, CDR2 SYGVNS. The CDR3 sequence: CASSQVDRHSPLHF. Here the CDR3 DNA reads TGTGCCAGCAGCCAAGTGGACAGGCACTCACCCCTCCACTTT.

In its sample, this clonotype was seen many times. The chain is built from TRBV20-1 and TRBJ2-2; a possible D gene is TRBD2 (6 bases). CDR1 is DFQATT, CDR2 SNEGSKA, per germline (reference sequence). The CDR3 is 14 residues long. Trimming removed 5 bases at V and 4 bases at J, with 14 bases between. The DNA of the CDR3 is TGCAGTGCTCCCATTGGAGGGGTCACCGGGGAGCTGTTTTTT. Amino acid sequence: CSAPIGGVTGELFF.

This clonotype was recorded once. As DNA, the CDR3 is TGTGCCAGCAGTTTCCGGGGCCGGGGGGGGAGGGACACTGAAGCTTTCTTT. This sequence encodes CASSFRGRGGRDTEAFF. J is TRBJ1-1 and V is TRBV12-3 or TRBV12-4, with TRBD1 as a possible D gene (5 bases). V lost 3 bases and J 3 bases, leaving 20 bases between the germline ends. The CDR3 extends over 17 amino acids.

This clonotype was recorded a few times. The V call is TRBV2, the J call TRBJ2-1; D may be TRBD1 or TRBD2 (5 bases each). Trimming cost V 10 bases and J 6 bases, with 10 bases left between them. The CDR3 totals 11 residues. From germline, CDR1 is SNHLY and CDR2 FYNNEI. Here the CDR3 DNA reads TGTGCCAAGGGACCTTCCAATGAGCAGTTCTTC. This gives the protein CAKGPSNEQFF.

This clonotype was observed a few times. This chain links TRBV3-1 with TRBJ1-4, with 7 bases aligning to TRBD1. The CDR3 length is 15 residues. The V gene end was trimmed by 4 bases and the J gene end by 5 bases; junction bases not matched to a gene: 7. The germline gives CDR1 LGHDT, CDR2 YNNKEL (reference sequence). The CDR3 loop is CASSLVPGQNEKLFF. The DNA of the CDR3 is TGTGCCAGCAGCCTCGTGCCGGGACAGAATGAAAAACTGTTTTTT.

This chain joins TRBV12-3 or TRBV12-4 and TRBJ2-3; 10 positions agree with TRBD2. This CDR3 is built from 15 residues. V shed 5 bases and J 5 bases; nucleotides not matched to a gene: 7. This CDR3 reads CASSQAGGRRDTQYF. The CDR3 nucleotides are TGTGCCAGCAGTCAAGCGGGAGGGCGTAGAGATACGCAGTATTTT.

This clonotype was observed a few times. This sequence joins TRBV18 and TRBJ2-5; the D gene could be TRBD1 or TRBD2 (6 bases each). The CDR3 consists of 15 residues. Germline V gene sequence: CDR1 KGHSH, CDR2 LQKENI. V lost 3 bases to trimming and J lost 5 bases, with 16 bases between them. The CDR3 DNA follows: TGTGCCAGCTCACCGGGGGGCCAGGGAGAGGAGACCCAGTACTTC. Translation: CASSPGGQGEETQYF.

This clonotype was observed a few times. The chain couples TRBV7-7 to TRBJ2-3; D perhaps matches TRBD1 (6 bases). Trimming pared 1 base from V and 4 bases from J, leaving 6 bases between. CDR1 SSHAT and CDR2 FNYEAQ come from the germline V gene (reference sequence). The CDR3 runs 13 residues. The CDR3 is CASSLDRADTQYF. The CDR3 nucleotides read TGTGCCAGCAGCTTAGACAGGGCAGATACGCAGTATTTT.

The chain joins TRBV2 to TRBJ2-3, with 7 bases that match TRBD2. With 3 bases clipped from V and 0 bases from J, the junction kept 6 bases outside the gene matches. The V gene's germline CDR1 is SNHLY and CDR2 FYNNEI. The CDR3 covers 16 residues. Here the CDR3 DNA reads TGTGCCAGCAGTGACCTAAGCGGGATAAGCACAGATACGCAGTATTTT. It specifies CASSDLSGISTDTQYF.

This clonotype was seen a handful of times. This chain links TRBV14 with TRBJ2-1; a weak D match, TRBD1 (6 bases). Trimming cost V 3 bases and J 14 bases, with 20 bases left between them. The CDR3 contains 14 residues. Germline V gene data show CDR1 as SGHDN and CDR2 as FVKESK. CDR3 nucleotide sequence: TGTGCCAGCAGCCACAACCGAGTACAGGGAGACGAGTTCTTC. Protein: CASSHNRVQGDEFF.

This clonotype was seen at least ten times. This chain links TRBV10-2 with TRBJ2-1; 8 bases map to TRBD2. This CDR3 is 20 amino acids long. J lost 0 bases, V lost 2 bases, and 15 bases had no gene match. In germline, CDR1 is WSHSY, CDR2 SAAADI. The CDR3 DNA is TGCGCCAGCAGTGAGGATATAGTGCGGGAGGACACACCCTCCTACAATGAGCAGTTCTTC. It encodes CASSEDIVREDTPSYNEQFF.

This clonotype has at least ten counts. One junction end does not reproduce the germline sequence, and a read error may be involved. V and J are TRBV15 and TRBJ1-2, with TRBD1 matching 10 bases. The CDR3 has 13 amino acids. Germline V gives CDR1 LNHNV, CDR2 YYDKDF (reference sequence). In DNA form, the CDR3 reads TGTGCCACCAGCAGAGCCACCGGGACAGGGGTACACTTC. Translated, it gives CATSRATGTGVHF. The whole variable domain, filled in from reference TRBV15 and TRBJ1-2, reads DAMVIQNPRYQVTQFGKPVTLSCSQTLNHNVMYWYQQKSSQAPKLLFHYYDKDFNNEADTPDNFQSRRPNTSFCFLDIRSPGLGDTAMYLCATSRATGTGVHFGSGTRLTVV.